The 4 T cell receptor beta chains given below trace back to one sample, sequenced in a study of T cells in Graves' hyperthyroidism and ophthalmopathy. It was RNA transcripts that yielded the amplified TCR beta CDR3 regions. TCR CDR3 regions were first amplified by RT-PCR with HTBI primers. TCRdb called the multiplex PCR reads again in MiXCR, with one record for every CDR3 protein. The top ten clones hold about 7% of a sample with approximately 600,000 distinct CDR3 sequences, about 14% of them seen once. Sequencing was done on a sample of blood. These receptors were collected from a woman younger than 30 with Graves' ophthalmopathy.

This clonotype came up many times. This chain joins TRBV5-1 and TRBJ1-5; maybe TRBD1 (5 bases). CDR1 SGHRS and CDR2 YFSETQ come from the germline V gene. The V gene lost 0 bases and the J gene lost 6 bases, with 10 bases spanning the gap. The CDR3 length is 14 residues. CDR3 DNA sequence: TGCGCCAGCAGCTTGGAGGCAGGGAGTCAGCCCCAGCATTTT. This sequence encodes CASSLEAGSQPQHF.

This clonotype was recorded a few times. V gene TRBV19 combines with J gene TRBJ2-3; 9 positions match TRBD1. The germline V gene has CDR1 LNHDA and CDR2 SQIVND (reference sequence). After removal of 6 bases from V and 1 base from J, the junction contained 5 bases not matched to a gene. CDR3 length equals 15 residues. The chain's CDR3 is CASRTGGVRTDTQYF. The CDR3 DNA is TGTGCCAGTAGGACAGGGGGGGTTCGCACAGATACGCAGTATTTT.

This clonotype was detected ten times or more. The rearrangement uses TRBV7-2 and TRBJ1-1; D unclear. This CDR3 region has 14 residues. V lost 4 bases to trimming and J lost 5 bases, with 14 bases between them. CDR1 SGHTA and CDR2 FQGNSA come from the germline V gene. CDR3 in amino acids: CASSSPGGWTEAFF. The CDR3 nucleotides are TGTGCCAGCAGCTCCCCCGGAGGTTGGACTGAAGCTTTCTTT.

This clonotype has at least ten counts. V usage is TRBV28 and J usage is TRBJ2-7; D gene unclear. CDR1 is MDHEN, CDR2 SYDVKM, per germline. There are 13 residues in the CDR3. V lost 3 bases to trimming and J lost 3 bases, with 9 bases between them. CDR3: CASSFFGYYEQYF. The CDR3 DNA is TGTGCCAGCAGTTTCTTCGGATACTACGAGCAGTACTTC.